Presented here are 2 T cell receptor beta chains from one specimen sequenced in a study of blood T cell repertoires in COVID-19. Assay: immunoSEQ multiplex PCR; the TCRdb copy retains only in-frame clones and omits some. The table lists about 170,000 clones, 89% of them singletons, with more than 0.75% in the top ten. Source material: PBMCs or T cells enriched from blood (not recorded which). The source is a woman aged 18-30 years who had recovered from COVID-19.

V and J are TRBV7-9 and TRBJ2-1; D is undetermined. The CDR3 runs to 13 residues. Germline V gives CDR1 SEHNR, CDR2 FQNEAQ (reference sequence). V was clipped by 0 bases and J by 7 bases, with 7 bases between them. CDR3 bases: TGTGCCAGCAGCTTAGCCTCGGTAAATGAGCAGTTCTTC. Its protein is CASSLASVNEQFF.

V is TRBV15 and J is TRBJ2-5, with D possibly being TRBD1 (5 bases). The germline gives CDR1 LNHNV, CDR2 YYDKDF (reference sequence). This CDR3 is built from 16 residues. Between the trimmed V and J ends, which lost 0 bases and 5 bases, there was a span of 16 bases. This CDR3 reads CATSRDFGQGRETQYF. Written as DNA, the CDR3 is TGTGCCACCAGCAGAGATTTTGGCCAGGGCAGGGAGACCCAGTACTTC.